This TCR beta chain was identified during a study of blood T cell repertoires in COVID-19. Study information: The United States, Italy and Spain provided the acute and convalescent COVID-19 samples. Sources were T cells, B-cell-depleted T cells, or PBMCs; the material itself was cDNA or gDNA.

Germline V CDR1 and CDR2: KGHSH, LQKENI. This CDR3 region has 14 residues. V lost 8 bases and J lost 2, with 13 bases in between. Authors' data handling: Researchers report that nucleated cell counts were estimated from reference gene primer amplification. Profiled with immunoSEQ multiplex PCR; TCRdb holds only in-frame clones, not every one. V and J calls and clone size are those listed in that table; D and trimming were worked out from the DNA. The sample consists of more than 250,000 clones, around 90% of them appearing once. The V gene is TRBV18, the J gene TRBJ1-3; no reliable D call. The origin of this receptor is a man in his fifties or sixties with active or convalescent COVID-19. Material for sequencing was peripheral blood. The CDR3 spells CASLGGGPGNTIYF. The CDR3 nucleotides are TGTGCCAGCCTCGGAGGAGGTCCTGGAAACACCATATATTTT.